This T cell receptor beta chain was found in a study of early T cells in non-severe SARS-CoV-2 infection. Study-level points and caveats: Matches to VDJdb favored anti-spike CD8 responses and missed private and CD4 specificities.

The CDR3 has 15 amino acids. With 7 bases removed from V and 5 bases from J, the gap between germline ends came to 18 bases. Germline CDR1 is SEHNR and CDR2 is FQNEAQ (reference sequence). This clonotype was seen only a few times. As yet, its antigen is unknown. TCRdb re-derived calls from the 5' RACE reads in MiXCR, one entry per CDR3 protein. The repertoire holds tens of thousands of distinct CDR3 sequences, approximately 9.9% seen once, with 20% to 25% in the top ten. The chain employs TRBV7-9 and TRBJ2-1; D not resolved. This clonotype was obtained from an adult who was a healthcare worker with PCR-confirmed SARS-CoV-2 infection or an uninfected control (not recorded which). Sequencing input: whole blood. CDR3 in amino acids: CASTGFWTLNNEQFF. The CDR3 DNA is TGTGCCAGCACCGGATTCTGGACCCTTAACAATGAGCAGTTCTTC.